Listed below are T cell receptor beta chains from one sample, sequenced in a study of T-cell reconstitution after alpha-beta-depleted transplantation in children. MiXCR, run by TCRdb on the PCR reads, gives a single entry per CDR3 protein. The sample contains a few hundred thousand distinct CDR3 sequences, 27% of which appear only once. Material: PBMCs, obtained before TCRalphabeta/CD19-depleted stem cell transplant. The receptors were gathered from a boy younger than two with Wiskott-Aldrich syndrome, due to receive a stem cell transplant. CDR3s include the opening cysteine and the closing phenylalanine or tryptophan. A D gene is named only where the DNA matches it firmly. Rows may omit the clone size; those that give it use once, few, many or a size class.

cdr3_nt cdr3_aa j_call clone_size v_call d_call
TGCGCCAGCACTTTCAAAGCGGGTTCAGGGAATGAGCAGTTCTTC CASTFKAGSGNEQFF TRBJ2-1 - TRBV5-1 -
TGTGCCAGCACCTCGGGCGGGAGATTTTACAATGAGCAGTTCTTC CASTSGGRFYNEQFF TRBJ2-1 few TRBV28 TRBD2
TGTGCCAGCAGCTTAGCTTTGGGGACAGGGGCCTACAATGAGCAGTTCTTC CASSLALGTGAYNEQFF TRBJ2-1 - TRBV7-9 TRBD1
TGCGCCAGCAGCCAAGATCATAAAAGCGGGAGGGCCCACGAGCAGTACTTC CASSQDHKSGRAHEQYF TRBJ2-7 few TRBV4-1 TRBD2
TGCGCCAGCAGCCAAGATGAACTAGGGGTTGTGAATGGAGAGACCCAGTACTTC CASSQDELGVVNGETQYF TRBJ2-5 few TRBV4-1 -
TGTGCCAGCAGCTTGTCTCACGGGAAGGGTTCCTACGAGCAGTACTTC CASSLSHGKGSYEQYF TRBJ2-7 - TRBV7-9 -
TGTGCCACCAGCAGAGATTACCGGTCAGGAACTGAAGCTTTCTTT CATSRDYRSGTEAFF TRBJ1-1 - TRBV15 -
TGCGCCAGCAGCTCAATAAGCGGGAGTGGGAAAGATACGCAGTATTTT CASSSISGSGKDTQYF TRBJ2-3 few TRBV5-1 TRBD2
TGCGCCAGCAGCTTGGTGTCAAGCGGGGAGACCCAGTACTTC CASSLVSSGETQYF TRBJ2-5 few TRBV5-1 -
TGTGCCAGCAGTTTTCAGGCCGTTGTGCCTTTGAACACTGAAGCTTTCTTT CASSFQAVVPLNTEAFF TRBJ1-1 many TRBV28 -
TGCAGCGTGACAGGTCTTGCTGGGGCCAACGTCCTGACTTTC CSVTGLAGANVLTF TRBJ2-6 few TRBV29-1 -
TGTGCCAGCAGTGAATATGGGTCGAACACTGAAGCTTTCTTT CASSEYGSNTEAFF TRBJ1-1 - TRBV6-1 -
TGTGCCAGCAGTGAAGCGGTCATCACAGATACGCAGTATTTT CASSEAVITDTQYF TRBJ2-3 few TRBV25-1 -
TGTGCCAGCAGCTATGGGTTGGGCAATGAGCAGTTCTTC CASSYGLGNEQFF TRBJ2-1 - TRBV5-5 -
TGCGCCAGCAGCCGACCGTTCCACCCCTCGACAGAACCTCAAGAGACCCAGTACTTC CASSRPFHPSTEPQETQYF TRBJ2-5 - TRBV4-1 -
TGTGCCAGCAGTTACTCCGGGACAGGAGCCCAAGAGACCCAGTACTTC CASSYSGTGAQETQYF TRBJ2-5 few TRBV6-5 TRBD1
TGTGCCAGCAGCCTCCAACTAGCGGGAGGCTCTGAGCAGTTCTTC CASSLQLAGGSEQFF TRBJ2-1 - TRBV11-2 TRBD2
TGTGCCAGCACCGTAGCAGGGGGGAGCGCTGAAGCTTTCTTT CASTVAGGSAEAFF TRBJ1-1 - TRBV6-1 TRBD1
TGTGCCAGCAGTTACGGCGGGAGGGGCTACGAGCAGTACTTC CASSYGGRGYEQYF TRBJ2-7 few TRBV6-5 TRBD2
TGTGCCAGCAGTCCAACCGGGACAGGGGACCACGAGCAGTACTTC CASSPTGTGDHEQYF TRBJ2-7 few TRBV12-3/TRBV12-4 TRBD1
TGCGCCAGCAGCTTGGCCCAGAGCACCGGGGAGCTGTTTTTT CASSLAQSTGELFF TRBJ2-2 few TRBV5-1 -
TGTGCCAGCAGCTTGGCAGCGGCAGCGGGAGAGCAGTTCTTC CASSLAAAAGEQFF TRBJ2-1 - TRBV5-4 TRBD2
TGTGCCAGCAGCCAACCGGGACAGGGCGGTGGCTACACCTTC CASSQPGQGGGYTF TRBJ1-2 - TRBV4-2 TRBD1
TGTGCCAGCAGTTTAGGGACAGCAGCCTACGAGCAGTACTTC CASSLGTAAYEQYF TRBJ2-7 few TRBV12-3/TRBV12-4 -
TGTGCCAGCAGCTCCCGGACTAGCGGGGGAACCTACGAGCAGTACTTC CASSSRTSGGTYEQYF TRBJ2-7 - TRBV7-8 TRBD2
TGCGCCAGCAGCTTGAACTGGCACGAGCAGTACTTC CASSLNWHEQYF TRBJ2-7 - TRBV5-1 -
TGTGCCAGCAGCAATGCGGGGGTTGGCACAGATACGCAGTATTTT CASSNAGVGTDTQYF TRBJ2-3 - TRBV2 TRBD2
TGTGCCAGTAGTCAACAGGGGGTGGCTGGGGCCAACGTCCTGACTTTC CASSQQGVAGANVLTF TRBJ2-6 - TRBV19 TRBD1
TGTGCCATCAGTGAGCCCCGAAAGGTCAGCACCGGGGAGCTGTTTTTT CAISEPRKVSTGELFF TRBJ2-2 few TRBV10-3 -
TGCAGTGCTACCGCAACTAGCGGGAGGGCCTCCTACGAGCAGTACTTC CSATATSGRASYEQYF TRBJ2-7 few TRBV20-1 TRBD2
TGTGCCAGCTCACCACGGCTAGCGGGAGAAGGGTACCAAGAGACCCAGTACTTC CASSPRLAGEGYQETQYF TRBJ2-5 - TRBV18 TRBD2
TGTGCCAGCAGCCAAGAGGGACAGGGGGGGGCAGATACGCAGTATTTT CASSQEGQGGADTQYF TRBJ2-3 few TRBV3-1 TRBD1
TGTGCCAGCAGTGAAGCAAATATTCTCGGGGAGCTGTTTTTT CASSEANILGELFF TRBJ2-2 - TRBV2 -
TGTGCCAGCAGTTTAGGGACGTACTCCTACGAGCAGTACTTC CASSLGTYSYEQYF TRBJ2-7 few TRBV27 -
TGCGCCAGCAGTAGAGATTCGGGGGCCAACGTCCTGACTTTC CASSRDSGANVLTF TRBJ2-6 - TRBV5-1 -
TGTGCCATCTCTGAGGGGGACAGGGCCTACAATGAGCAGTTCTTC CAISEGDRAYNEQFF TRBJ2-1 - TRBV10-3 TRBD1
TGTGCCAGTAGTATGGGGATGAAAGCCACAGATACGCAGTATTTT CASSMGMKATDTQYF TRBJ2-3 few TRBV19 -